The 27 T cell receptor beta chains presented below share a single source sample, sequenced in a study of tumor and adjacent non-tumor tissue in lung cancer. This sample's RNA came from whole unsorted tissue. A modified ARM-PCR protocol with three rounds of nested PCR amplified TCRbeta. A single record per CDR3 protein comes from TCRdb applying MiXCR to the multiplex PCR reads. Counted here are around 66,000 distinct CDR3 sequences, 73% occurring once; the ten biggest clones make up 28%. Material: lung tumor tissue. The receptors were gathered from a man aged 55 to 69 with non-small cell lung cancer.

This clonotype showed up many times. The rearrangement links TRBV20-1 to TRBJ2-7, with D hard to call. V was clipped by 4 bases and J by 0 bases, with 10 bases between them. The CDR3 extends over 13 amino acids. CDR1 is DFQATT and CDR2 is SNEGSKA in the germline V gene (reference sequence). CDR3 loop: CSAIAPVSYEQYF. The CDR3 bases are TGCAGTGCTATAGCCCCGGTCTCCTACGAGCAGTACTTC.

The rearrangement joins TRBV7-9 to TRBJ2-5; tentatively, D is TRBD1 or TRBD2 (6 bases each). The CDR3 is 15 amino acids. V lost 1 base, J lost 7 bases, and 16 bases lay in between. Germline lookup yields CDR1 SEHNR and CDR2 FQNEAQ (reference sequence). This chain's CDR3 is CASSLGGGTIVTQYF. The CDR3 DNA reads as TGTGCCAGCAGCTTAGGAGGAGGGACAATAGTGACCCAGTACTTC.

A remark on this clonotype: Relative to the germline gene, one junction end is altered; a read error may explain this. The rearrangement joins TRBV10-1 to TRBJ2-6, with D unresolved. The CDR3 consists of 16 residues. The germline V gene encodes CDR1 WNHNN and CDR2 SYGVQD (reference sequence). The DNA of the CDR3 is TGTGCCAGCAGTCCGGAACAATCAGGTGGGGCCAACGTCCTGACTTTC. This codes for CASSPEQSGGANVLTF.

To note about this clonotype: This likely comes from a read error, as the CDR3 has no conserved phenylalanine or tryptophan at its end. The chain combines TRBV5-6 with TRBJ1-1; D gene ambiguous. V was cut by 4 bases and J by 5 bases, with 9 bases left in between. The CDR3 length is 12 residues. The germline V gene encodes CDR1 SGHDT and CDR2 YYEEEE. CDR3 in amino acids: CASSVTRTEAFL. The DNA of the CDR3 is TGTGCCAGCAGCGTAACTCGGACTGAAGCTTTCCTT.

Of note for this clonotype: As the CDR3 is not closed by the conserved phenylalanine or tryptophan, this likely results from a read error. The J gene is TRBJ2-7, the V gene TRBV20-1, with D tentatively TRBD1 (6 bases). The ends were cut back, 0 bases at V and 7 bases at J, with 16 bases in the middle. CDR1 and CDR2 from the germline V gene are DFQATT and SNEGSKA (reference sequence). The CDR3 contains 14 residues. This CDR3 is CSARDQGSGWEQYL. In nucleotides, the CDR3 is TGCAGTGCTAGAGATCAGGGGAGTGGATGGGAGCAGTACTTA.

This chain joins TRBV20-1 and TRBJ2-1; D is unclear. The CDR3 spans 13 residues. With 1 base removed from V and 16 bases from J, the gap between germline ends came to 20 bases. The V gene's germline CDR1 is DFQATT and CDR2 SNEGSKA (reference sequence). In DNA form, the CDR3 reads TGCAGTGCTAGAGGTCGGACGACAATGGATCACTTCTTC. Protein product: CSARGRTTMDHFF.

Worth noting for this clonotype: One end of the junction is discordant with germline, which a read error may explain. The genes are TRBV19 and TRBJ1-5; D gene unclear. This CDR3 region has 16 residues. Germline CDR1 is LNHDA and CDR2 is SQIVND (reference sequence). Written as DNA, the CDR3 is TGTGCCAGTAGTAATAACAAGGGTTATAGCATTCAGCCCCAGCATTTT. As protein: CASSNNKGYSIQPQHF.

The rearrangement joins TRBV11-1 to TRBJ2-1; D is perhaps TRBD1 (6 bases). V was trimmed by 6 bases and J by 8 bases, leaving 20 bases between them. The CDR3 totals 15 residues. Germline V gives CDR1 SGHAT, CDR2 FQDESV (reference sequence). CDR3 nucleotides: TGTGCCAGCAGGCCGCCCCGAAACAGGGAACATGAGCAGTTCTTC. This codes for CASRPPRNREHEQFF.

The V call is TRBV5-1, the J call TRBJ1-3; D may be TRBD1 (5 bases). Per germline, CDR1 SGHRS and CDR2 YFSETQ. The length of the CDR3 is 15 residues. Trimming removed 0 bases at V and 1 base at J, with 8 bases between. DNA of the CDR3: TGCGCCAGCAGCTTGGATACAGGTTCTGGAAACACCATATATTTT. This encodes CASSLDTGSGNTIYF. Full variable domain (missing parts from reference TRBV5-1 and TRBJ1-3): KAGVTQTPRYLIKTRGQQVTLSCSPISGHRSVSWYQQTPGQGLQFLFEYFSETQRNKGNFPGRFSGRQFSNSRSEMNVSTLELGDSALYLCASSLDTGSGNTIYFGEGSWLTVV.

Of note for this clonotype: One base away lies a much larger clone, so this may be a sequencing read error. The gene calls are TRBV6-5 and TRBJ2-3; 13 bases match TRBD2. The V and J ends lost 0 bases and 11 bases, in that order; junction bases with no gene match: 14. Germline CDR1 reads MNHEY; CDR2 reads SVGAGI. The CDR3 is 18 amino acids. In nucleotides, the CDR3 is TGTGCCAGCAGTTACTCTCCATCACTAGCGGGAGGGCCTTATATGCAGTATTTT. Residues: CASSYSPSLAGGPYMQYF.

This clonotype was observed many times. This rearrangement joins TRBV20-1 to TRBJ2-5; D unresolved. Germline V gene data show CDR1 as DFQATT and CDR2 as SNEGSKA (reference sequence). This CDR3 region has 15 residues. V lost 0 bases to trimming and J lost 2 bases, with 13 bases between them. Here the CDR3 DNA reads TGCAGTGCTAGAGATATAGTAACGGTACAAGAGACCCAGTACTTC. Its protein is CSARDIVTVQETQYF.

Only one count was recorded for this clonotype. Its ends do not fully match the called genes, so a read error is possible. The rearrangement uses TRBV6-5 and TRBJ2-7; perhaps TRBD2 as D (5 bases). This CDR3 is 15 amino acids long. Looked up from germline, CDR1 is MNHEY and CDR2 is SVGAGI. In DNA, the CDR3 is TGTGCCAGCAGTTACCCGAGCCGGGAAACGGCCGAGCAGTATTTC. Amino acids: CASSYPSRETAEQYF.

On this clonotype itself: One end of the junction does not line up with germline, which may come from a read error. The V and J genes are TRBV6-6 and TRBJ1-1; D gene uncertain. This CDR3 contains 13 residues. Germline CDR1 is MNHNY and CDR2 is SVGAGI (reference sequence). The CDR3 sequence is CTSSYSGSFEAFF. The CDR3 DNA reads as TGTACCAGCAGTTACTCGGGCAGCTTTGAAGCTTTCTTT.

Ten or more counts support this clonotype. This chain joins TRBV14 and TRBJ2-7; D is unresolved. V shed 0 bases and J shed 3 bases, with 3 bases lying between them. The CDR3 runs to 12 residues. Germline V gives CDR1 SGHDN, CDR2 FVKESK. This chain's CDR3 is CASSQDYYEQYF. DNA of the CDR3: TGTGCCAGCAGCCAAGATTACTACGAGCAGTACTTC.

This clonotype was observed many times. The chain carries TRBV6-5 and TRBJ2-7, with 9 bases that match TRBD1. The CDR3 is made up of 13 amino acids. V lost 6 bases, J lost 7 bases, and 7 bases stayed unmatched. Germline-derived CDR1 and CDR2 are MNHEY and SVGAGI. CDR3 nucleotides: TGTGCCAGCAGAGAACAGGGGGCGGGGGAGCAGTACTTC. This translates into CASREQGAGEQYF.

Remarks on this clonotype: A junction boundary mismatches the germline segment, possibly from a read error. The CDR3 DNA is TGTGCCAGCAGATACTGGGACAGCTCCTACGAGCAGTACTTC. Residues: CASRYWDSSYEQYF. The V and J genes are TRBV6-5 and TRBJ2-7, with 7 bases identical to TRBD1. CDR1 is MNHEY, CDR2 SVGAGI, per germline. The CDR3 is made up of 14 amino acids.

In this sample, this clonotype turned up many times. The chain links TRBV12-3 or TRBV12-4 to TRBJ1-1; D is unresolved. CDR3 size: 14 residues. V was clipped by 5 bases and J by 4 bases, with 14 bases between them. The CDR3 DNA sequence: TGTGCCAGCAGTACAACCACTTACGGCACTGAAGCTTTCTTT. Translated: CASSTTTYGTEAFF.

This clonotype has more than one count but fewer than ten. This chain joins TRBV6-1 and TRBJ1-6; D not resolved. The CDR3 contains 15 residues. V lost 9 bases and J lost 6, with 18 bases in between. CDR1 MNHNS and CDR2 SASEGT come from the germline V gene. The CDR3 sequence: CASTQTRLGNSPLHF. CDR3 nucleotides: TGTGCCAGTACCCAAACCAGATTAGGTAATTCACCCCTCCACTTT.

As concerns this clonotype: Given the absence of the conserved phenylalanine or tryptophan at the CDR3 end, a read error is likely. The gene calls are TRBV5-6 and TRBJ1-2; D gene unclear. CDR3 length: 14 residues. The ends were cut back, 1 base at V and 9 bases at J, with 16 bases in the middle. The germline CDR1 and CDR2 sequences are SGHDT and YYEEEE. For the CDR3, the DNA is TGTGCCAGCAGCTTGTGGACCTCTTCGGGCTGCTACACCTCC. The encoded protein is CASSLWTSSGCYTS.

A word on this clonotype: It may be a read error: a sequence one base away is much more abundant. V gene TRBV7-8 combines with J gene TRBJ1-1; 8 positions match TRBD1. There are 16 residues in the CDR3. Germline V gives CDR1 SGHVS, CDR2 FQNEAQ. Trimming took 5 bases from V and 3 from J; bases not matched to a gene: 11. The CDR3 nucleotides are TGTGCCAGCAGCCTCATGGACAGGGTGGGGGACACTGAAGCTTTCTTT. Translating it yields CASSLMDRVGDTEAFF.

This clonotype occurred many times. The V and J genes are TRBV5-4 and TRBJ2-3; 13 bases are shared with TRBD2. The CDR3 sequence is 19 residues long. CDR1 is SGHNT and CDR2 is YYREEE in the germline V gene (reference sequence). V was pared by 4 bases and J by 5 bases, with 16 bases of the junction left unmatched. CDR3 bases: TGTGCCAGCAGCCCCATGTTTTCCGGGACTAGCGGGACGAAAGATACGCAGTATTTT. This gives the protein CASSPMFSGTSGTKDTQYF. Variable domain in full (rest from reference TRBV5-4 and TRBJ2-3): ETGVTQSPTHLIKTRGQQVTLRCSSQSGHNTVSWYQQALGQGPQFIFQYYREEENGRGNFPPRFSGLQFPNYSSELNVNALELDDSALYLCASSPMFSGTSGTKDTQYFGPGTRLTVL.

This clonotype appeared a few times. This sequence may be a read error, since a much larger clone differs from it by one base. V and J are TRBV20-1 and TRBJ2-2; 8 bases align to TRBD2. J lost 9 bases, V lost 5 bases, and 8 bases had no gene match. CDR3 size: 13 residues. Germline V gene data show CDR1 as DFQATT and CDR2 as SNEGSKA (reference sequence). In nucleotides, the CDR3 is TGCAGTGCTCGTCAAGCGGGAGCCAGGGAGCTGTTTTTT. It translates to CSARQAGARELFF.

Comments on this clonotype: One junction end does not reproduce the germline sequence, and a read error may be involved. V usage is TRBV5-6 and J usage is TRBJ2-7; the D is unclear. The CDR3 spans 14 residues. The germline V gene has CDR1 SGHDT and CDR2 YYEEEE. In DNA, the CDR3 is TGTGCCAGCGGCTTGCATCGCAAAAGTGCCGAGCAGTACTTC. It is translated as CASGLHRKSAEQYF.

This clonotype has only one observation. The junction does not match germline at one end; this may be a read error. The chain couples TRBV20-1 to TRBJ1-6; maybe TRBD1 (6 bases). Germline V gene lookup returns CDR1 DFQATT and CDR2 SNEGSKA (reference sequence). The CDR3 spans 18 residues. The CDR3 nucleotides read TGCAGTACTAGTACGCCGGGACATGGAACCTCCTATAATTCACCCCTCCACTTT. Translated, it gives CSTSTPGHGTSYNSPLHF.

With respect to this clonotype: A read error may explain this, as a much larger clone is one base away. The chain has TRBV5-1 and TRBJ2-5; D ambiguous. Between the trimmed V and J ends, which lost 3 bases and 5 bases, there was a span of 14 bases. The CDR3 has 14 residues. Germline V lookup: CDR1 SGHRS, CDR2 YFSETQ. The CDR3 DNA reads TGCGCCAGCAGCTCGACTGCAGGCATCGAGACCCAGTACTTC. Its translation is CASSSTAGIETQYF.

With respect to this clonotype: One end of the junction is discordant with germline, which a read error may explain. The chain couples TRBV20-1 to TRBJ1-5; D unclear. The CDR3 length is 16 residues. The germline V gene has CDR1 DFQATT and CDR2 SNEGSKA (reference sequence). CDR3 sequence reads: CSSSSPVTYSNQPHHF. The CDR3 DNA sequence: TGCAGTTCTAGCTCCCCAGTAACCTATAGCAATCAGCCCCATCATTTC.

V and J are TRBV6-5 and TRBJ2-3, with 8 bases identical to TRBD2. Germline V gene data show CDR1 as MNHEY and CDR2 as SVGAGI. Germline trimming cut 4 bases from V and 3 bases from J; bases unmatched to any gene: 15. The CDR3 length is 18 residues. The CDR3 DNA is TGTGCCAGCAGTTCGGGACTAGTGGGAGGGCCGGATACAGATACGCAGTATTTT. It is translated as CASSSGLVGGPDTDTQYF.